The 3 T cell receptor beta chains below come from one sample, sequenced in a study of T-cell reconstitution after alpha-beta-depleted transplantation in children. A library of TCRbeta sequences, prepared with unique molecular identifiers, was generated. TCRdb re-called the PCR reads through MiXCR, storing one row per CDR3 protein. In the table there are a few hundred thousand distinct CDR3 sequences, around 15% of which are singletons. Sequenced here: PBMCs, mostly from graft donor cells, sampled 360 days after TCRalphabeta/CD19-depleted stem cell transplant. The source of these receptors is a boy under three years old who had a stem cell transplant for Wiskott-Aldrich syndrome, so the T cells may come from the graft donor.

The table lists this clonotype with a few counts. The chain recombines TRBV12-3 or TRBV12-4 with TRBJ1-5, with D unresolved. This CDR3 contains 15 residues. Trimming removed 3 bases from V and 2 bases from J, with 11 bases in between. CDR3 DNA: TGTGCCAGCAGTTTTCTCCTCGGGGGCAATCAGCCCCAGCATTTT. It specifies CASSFLLGGNQPQHF.

In this sample, this clonotype turned up a few times. The J gene is TRBJ2-3, the V gene TRBV30; tentatively, D is TRBD1 (6 bases). Looked up from germline, CDR1 is GTSNPN and CDR2 is SVGIG (reference sequence). The ends were cut back, 2 bases at V and 9 bases at J, with 12 bases in the middle. The CDR3 spans 12 residues. The CDR3 reads CAWSSTQGTQYF. CDR3 in DNA: TGTGCCTGGAGTTCTACCCAGGGGACGCAGTATTTT.

In this sample, this clonotype turned up a few times. Here the CDR3 DNA reads TGCAGTGCCCTACCGGGACAGGGGAACTATGGCTACACCTTC. Its protein is CSALPGQGNYGYTF. The V call is TRBV20-1, the J call TRBJ1-2; 10 nucleotides align to TRBD1. The CDR3 consists of 14 residues. V lost 6 bases and J lost 2; bases outside the gene matches: 6. Germline CDR1 DFQATT, CDR2 SNEGSKA (reference sequence).